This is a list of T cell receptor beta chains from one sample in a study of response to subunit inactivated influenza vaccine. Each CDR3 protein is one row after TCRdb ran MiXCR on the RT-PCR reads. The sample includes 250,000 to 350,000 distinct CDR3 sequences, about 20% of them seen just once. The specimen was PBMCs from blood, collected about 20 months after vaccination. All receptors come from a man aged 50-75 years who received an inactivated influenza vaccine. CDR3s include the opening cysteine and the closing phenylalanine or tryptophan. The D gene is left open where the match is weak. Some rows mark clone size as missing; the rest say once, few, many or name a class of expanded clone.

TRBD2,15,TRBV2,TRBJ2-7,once,TGTGCCAGCAGTAGCGGGGGGTCCCTCGCCTACGAGCAGTACTTC,CASSSGGSLAYEQYF
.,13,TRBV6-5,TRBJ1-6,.,TGTGCCAGCAGTGGGGGGGGGAATTCACCCCTCCACTTT,CASSGGGNSPLHF
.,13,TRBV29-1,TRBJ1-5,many,TGCAGCGTGGGGGAGGGGGAGAGTCAGCCCCAGCATTTT,CSVGEGESQPQHF
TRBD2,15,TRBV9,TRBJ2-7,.,TGTGCCAGCAGCCAGGGGGAGCGGGGGGCCTACGAGCAGTACTTC,CASSQGERGAYEQYF
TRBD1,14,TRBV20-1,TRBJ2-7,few,TGCAGTGCTGGCAGGACAGGGGCCCGCCACGAGCAGTACTTC,CSAGRTGARHEQYF
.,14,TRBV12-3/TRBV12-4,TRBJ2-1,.,TGTGCCAGCACCCCCAGACCGGGGTTTAATGAGCAGTTCTTC,CASTPRPGFNEQFF
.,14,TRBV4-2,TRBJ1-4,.,TGTGCCAGCAGCCAATACGACAGGTCCGAAAAACTGTTTTTT,CASSQYDRSEKLFF
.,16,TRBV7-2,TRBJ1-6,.,TGTGCCAGCAGCTACCGATCGGGAGACTATAATTCACCCCTCCACTTT,CASSYRSGDYNSPLHF
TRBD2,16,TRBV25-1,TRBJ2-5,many,TGTGCCAGCAGTGAAAGTTTGATAGCGGGAGAGCGGACCCAGTACTTC,CASSESLIAGERTQYF
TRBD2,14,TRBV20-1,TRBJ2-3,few,TGCAGTGCTAGTGCGGGAGGGAACACAGATACGCAGTATTTT,CSASAGGNTDTQYF
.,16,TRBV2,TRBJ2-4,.,TGTGCCAGCAGTGAGGGAGGTTATGCTTCCAAAAACATTCAGTACTTC,CASSEGGYASKNIQYF
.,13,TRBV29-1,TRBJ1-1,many,TGCAGCGCCGTCGCAGGGTTGGGCACTGAAGCTTTCTTT,CSAVAGLGTEAFF
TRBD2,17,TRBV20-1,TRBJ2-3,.,TGCAGTGCTAGAGGGGGACTAGCGGGGACATACACAGATACGCAGTATTTT,CSARGGLAGTYTDTQYF
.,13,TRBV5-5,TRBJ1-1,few,TGTGCCAGCAGCTTGAGGGGGGCCCAAGAAGCTTTCTTT,CASSLRGAQEAFF
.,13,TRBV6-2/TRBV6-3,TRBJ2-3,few,TGTGCCAGCGGGAGGCAGGGGAATCAGCCCCAGTATTTT,CASGRQGNQPQYF
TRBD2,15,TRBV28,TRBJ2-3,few,TGTGCCAGCAGTTTCACTAGCGGGAGCACAGATACGCAGTATTTT,CASSFTSGSTDTQYF